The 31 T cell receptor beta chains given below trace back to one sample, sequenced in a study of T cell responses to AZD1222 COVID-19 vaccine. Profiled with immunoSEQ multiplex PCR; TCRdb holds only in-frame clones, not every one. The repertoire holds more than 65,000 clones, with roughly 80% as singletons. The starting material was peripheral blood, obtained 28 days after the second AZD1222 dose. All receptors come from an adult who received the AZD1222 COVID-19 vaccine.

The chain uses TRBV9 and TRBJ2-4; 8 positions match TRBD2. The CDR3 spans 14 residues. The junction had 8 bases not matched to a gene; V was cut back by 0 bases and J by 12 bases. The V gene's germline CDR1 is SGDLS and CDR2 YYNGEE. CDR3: CASSVASGGPTQYF. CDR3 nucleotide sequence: TGTGCCAGCAGCGTAGCAAGCGGGGGACCAACTCAGTACTTC.

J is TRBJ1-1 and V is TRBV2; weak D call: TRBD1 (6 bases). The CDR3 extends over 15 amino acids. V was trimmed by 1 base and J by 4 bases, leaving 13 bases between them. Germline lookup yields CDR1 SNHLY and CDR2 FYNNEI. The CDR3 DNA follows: TGTGCCAGCAGTGAAGGGGGGGCGTATCCCACTGAAGCTTTCTTT. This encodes CASSEGGAYPTEAFF.

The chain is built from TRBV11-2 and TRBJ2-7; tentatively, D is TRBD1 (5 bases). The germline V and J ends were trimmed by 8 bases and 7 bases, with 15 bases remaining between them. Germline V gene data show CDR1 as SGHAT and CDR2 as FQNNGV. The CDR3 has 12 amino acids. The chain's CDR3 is CASGAQVGEQYF. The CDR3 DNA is TGTGCCAGCGGGGCTCAGGTTGGGGAGCAGTACTTC.

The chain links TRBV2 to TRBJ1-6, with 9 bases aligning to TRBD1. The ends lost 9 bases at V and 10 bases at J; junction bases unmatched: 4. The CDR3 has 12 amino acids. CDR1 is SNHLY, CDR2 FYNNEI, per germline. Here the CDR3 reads CASGDRASPLHF. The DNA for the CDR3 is TGTGCCAGTGGGGACAGGGCCTCACCCCTCCACTTT.

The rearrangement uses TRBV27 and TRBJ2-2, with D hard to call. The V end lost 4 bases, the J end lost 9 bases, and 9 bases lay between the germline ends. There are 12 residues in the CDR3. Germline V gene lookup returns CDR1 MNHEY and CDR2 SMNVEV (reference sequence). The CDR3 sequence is CASSSGPRELFF. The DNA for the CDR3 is TGTGCCAGCAGTTCTGGTCCCCGGGAGCTGTTTTTT.

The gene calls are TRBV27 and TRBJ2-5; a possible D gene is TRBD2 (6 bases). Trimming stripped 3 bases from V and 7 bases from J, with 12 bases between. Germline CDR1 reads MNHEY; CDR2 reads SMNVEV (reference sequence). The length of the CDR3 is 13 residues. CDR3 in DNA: TGTGCCAGCAGTTTTAGCGGCCGGGGGACCCAGTACTTC. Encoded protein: CASSFSGRGTQYF.

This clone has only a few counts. The CDR3 DNA reads as TGTGCCAGCAGTGATCGTAGTAGCGGGAGGGCCAGGACCTACGAGCAGTACTTC. Protein product: CASSDRSSGRARTYEQYF. V usage is TRBV25-1 and J usage is TRBJ2-7; 11 nucleotides line up with TRBD2. Germline V CDR1 and CDR2: MGHDK, SYGVNS. The CDR3 is 18 amino acids. The V and J ends lost 3 bases and 2 bases, in that order; junction bases with no gene match: 12.

In DNA, the CDR3 is TGTGCCAGCAGCCAATTCCCGACAGAATCTGGAAACACCATATATTTT. Amino acid sequence: CASSQFPTESGNTIYF. The chain is built from TRBV4-2 and TRBJ1-3; TRBD1 might be the D (5 bases). Trimming took 2 bases from V and 1 from J, leaving 12 bases between them. The CDR3 totals 16 residues. From germline, CDR1 is LGHNA and CDR2 YNFKEQ.

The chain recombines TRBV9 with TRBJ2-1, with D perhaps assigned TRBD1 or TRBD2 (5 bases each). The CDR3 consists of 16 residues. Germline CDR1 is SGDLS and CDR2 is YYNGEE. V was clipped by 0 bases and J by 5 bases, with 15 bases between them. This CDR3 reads CASSVGPGRLHNEQFF. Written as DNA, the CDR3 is TGTGCCAGCAGCGTAGGACCGGGGCGACTTCACAATGAGCAGTTCTTC.

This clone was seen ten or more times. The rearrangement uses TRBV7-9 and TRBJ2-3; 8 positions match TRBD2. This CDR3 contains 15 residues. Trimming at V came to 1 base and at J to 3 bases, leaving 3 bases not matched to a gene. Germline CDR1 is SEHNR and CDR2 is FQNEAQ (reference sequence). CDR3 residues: CASSLVLAATDTQYF. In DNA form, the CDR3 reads TGTGCCAGCAGCTTAGTACTAGCGGCAACAGATACGCAGTATTTT.

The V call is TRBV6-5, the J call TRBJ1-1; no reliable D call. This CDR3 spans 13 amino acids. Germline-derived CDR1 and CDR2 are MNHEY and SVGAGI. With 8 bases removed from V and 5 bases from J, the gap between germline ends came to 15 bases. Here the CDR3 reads CASGDGLRTEAFF. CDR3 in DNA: TGTGCCAGCGGAGACGGCCTCAGGACTGAAGCTTTCTTT.

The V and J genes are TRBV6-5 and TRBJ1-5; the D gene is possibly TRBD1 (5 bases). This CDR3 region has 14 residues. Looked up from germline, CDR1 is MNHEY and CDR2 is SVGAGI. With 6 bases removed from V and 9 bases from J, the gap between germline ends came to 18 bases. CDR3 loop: CASSEVSGHRPQHF. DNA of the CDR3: TGTGCCAGCAGCGAGGTCTCAGGGCATCGGCCCCAGCATTTT.

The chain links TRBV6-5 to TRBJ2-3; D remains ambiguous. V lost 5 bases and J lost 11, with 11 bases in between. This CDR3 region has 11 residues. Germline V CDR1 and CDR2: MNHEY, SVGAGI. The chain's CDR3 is CASSHSNRQYF. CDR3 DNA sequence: TGTGCCAGCAGTCATAGTAATAGGCAGTATTTT.

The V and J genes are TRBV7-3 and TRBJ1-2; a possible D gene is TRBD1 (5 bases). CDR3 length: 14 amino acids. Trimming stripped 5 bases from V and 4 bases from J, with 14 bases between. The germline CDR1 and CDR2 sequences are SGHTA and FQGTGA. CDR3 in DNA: TGTGCCAGCAGCCAAGGAACAGGAGCCTATGGCTACACCTTC. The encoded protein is CASSQGTGAYGYTF.

CDR3 in DNA: TGTGCCAGCAGCTTGGTCAGGGCCCCTAATGAAAAACTGTTTTTT. Encoded protein: CASSLVRAPNEKLFF. This sequence joins TRBV5-6 and TRBJ1-4, with D possibly matching TRBD1 (5 bases). This CDR3 contains 15 residues. V dropped 0 bases and J dropped 3 bases, with 9 bases sitting between them. The V gene's germline CDR1 is SGHDT and CDR2 YYEEEE.

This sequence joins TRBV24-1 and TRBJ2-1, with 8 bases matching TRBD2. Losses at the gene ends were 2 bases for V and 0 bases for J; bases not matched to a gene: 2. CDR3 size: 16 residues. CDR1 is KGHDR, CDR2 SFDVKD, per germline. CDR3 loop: CATSDSSGGSYNEQFF. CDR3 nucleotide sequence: TGTGCCACCAGTGATTCGAGCGGGGGCTCCTACAATGAGCAGTTCTTC.

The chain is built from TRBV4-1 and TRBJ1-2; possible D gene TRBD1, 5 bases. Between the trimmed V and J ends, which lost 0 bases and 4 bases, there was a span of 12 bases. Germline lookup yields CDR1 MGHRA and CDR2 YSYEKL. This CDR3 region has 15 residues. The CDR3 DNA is TGCGCCAGCAGCCAAGAAGGGGCAGCAGGCTATGGCTACACCTTC. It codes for CASSQEGAAGYGYTF.

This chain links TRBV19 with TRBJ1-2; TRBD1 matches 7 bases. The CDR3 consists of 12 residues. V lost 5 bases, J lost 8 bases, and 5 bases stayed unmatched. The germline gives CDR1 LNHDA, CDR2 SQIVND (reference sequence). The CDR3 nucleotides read TGTGCCAGTAGTGTTGCAGGGGGGGGCTACACCTTC. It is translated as CASSVAGGGYTF.

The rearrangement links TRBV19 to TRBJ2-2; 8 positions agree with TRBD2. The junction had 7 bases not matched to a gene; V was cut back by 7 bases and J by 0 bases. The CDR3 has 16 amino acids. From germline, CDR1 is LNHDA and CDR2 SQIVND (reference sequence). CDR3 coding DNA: TGTGCCAGTACCAAAGCGGGAGCAACGAACACCGGGGAGCTGTTTTTT. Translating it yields CASTKAGATNTGELFF.

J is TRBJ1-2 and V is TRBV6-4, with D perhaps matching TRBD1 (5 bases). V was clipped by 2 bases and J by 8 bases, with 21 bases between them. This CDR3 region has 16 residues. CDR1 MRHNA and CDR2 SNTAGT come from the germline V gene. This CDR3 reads CASSDRTGAPLEGYTF. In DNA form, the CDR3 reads TGTGCCAGCAGTGACAGAACCGGGGCCCCCCTGGAGGGCTACACCTTC.

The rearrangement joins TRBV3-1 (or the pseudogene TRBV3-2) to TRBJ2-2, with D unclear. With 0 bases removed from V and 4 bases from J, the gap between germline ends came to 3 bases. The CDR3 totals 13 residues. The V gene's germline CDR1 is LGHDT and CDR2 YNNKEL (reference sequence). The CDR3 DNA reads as TGTGCCAGCAGCCAAGAAGGCACCGGGGAGCTGTTTTTT. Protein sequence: CASSQEGTGELFF.

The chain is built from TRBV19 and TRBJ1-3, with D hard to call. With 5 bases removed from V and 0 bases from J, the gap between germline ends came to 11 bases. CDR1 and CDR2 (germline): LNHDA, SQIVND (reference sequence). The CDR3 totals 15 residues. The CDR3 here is CASSAGRSSGNTIYF. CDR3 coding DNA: TGTGCCAGTAGTGCCGGACGGTCCTCTGGAAACACCATATATTTT. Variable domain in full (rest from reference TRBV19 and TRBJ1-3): DGGITQSPKYLFRKEGQNVTLSCEQNLNHDAMYWYRQDPGQGLRLIYYSQIVNDFQKGDIAEGYSVSREKKESFPLTVTSAQKNPTAFYLCASSAGRSSGNTIYFGEGSWLTVV.

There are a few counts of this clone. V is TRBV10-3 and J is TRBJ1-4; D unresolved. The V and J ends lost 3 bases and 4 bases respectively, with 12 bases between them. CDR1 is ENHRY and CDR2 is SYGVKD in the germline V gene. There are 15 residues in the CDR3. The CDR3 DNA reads TGTGCCATCAGTGACCCCGGGTTTATTAATGAAAAACTGTTTTTT. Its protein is CAISDPGFINEKLFF.

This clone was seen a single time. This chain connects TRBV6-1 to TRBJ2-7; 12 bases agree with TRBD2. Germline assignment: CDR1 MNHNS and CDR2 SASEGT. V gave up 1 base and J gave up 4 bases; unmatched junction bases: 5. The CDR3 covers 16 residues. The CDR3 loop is CASSEGWTSGVYEQYF. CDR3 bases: TGTGCCAGCAGTGAAGGCTGGACTAGCGGGGTATACGAGCAGTACTTC.

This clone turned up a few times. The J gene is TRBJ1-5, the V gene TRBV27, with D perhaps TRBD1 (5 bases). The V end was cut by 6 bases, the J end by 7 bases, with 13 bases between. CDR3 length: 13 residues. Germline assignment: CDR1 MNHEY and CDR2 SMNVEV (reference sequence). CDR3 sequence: CASSLRQSQPQHF. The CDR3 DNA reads TGTGCCAGCAGCCTCCGACAGTCCCAGCCCCAGCATTTT.

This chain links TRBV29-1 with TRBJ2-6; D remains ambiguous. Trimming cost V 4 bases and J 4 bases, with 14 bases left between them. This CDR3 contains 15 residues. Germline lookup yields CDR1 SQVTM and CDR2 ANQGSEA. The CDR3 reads CSVVLRVEGANVLTF. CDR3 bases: TGCAGCGTTGTCCTAAGGGTGGAGGGGGCCAACGTCCTGACTTTC. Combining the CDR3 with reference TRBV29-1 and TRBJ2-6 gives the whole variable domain SAVISQKPSRDICQRGTSLTIQCQVDSQVTMMFWYRQQPGQSLTLIATANQGSEATYESGFVIDKFPISRPNLTFSTLTVSNMSPEDSSIYLCSVVLRVEGANVLTFGAGSRLTVL.

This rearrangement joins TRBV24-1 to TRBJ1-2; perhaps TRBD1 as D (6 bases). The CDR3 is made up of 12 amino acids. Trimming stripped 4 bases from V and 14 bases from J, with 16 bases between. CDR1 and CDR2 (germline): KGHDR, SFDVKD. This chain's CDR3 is CATSDRQVDWTF. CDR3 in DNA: TGTGCCACCAGTGACAGACAGGTAGATTGGACCTTC.

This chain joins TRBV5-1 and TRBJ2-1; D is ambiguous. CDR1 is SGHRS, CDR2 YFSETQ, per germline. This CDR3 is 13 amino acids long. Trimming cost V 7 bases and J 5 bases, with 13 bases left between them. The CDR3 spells CASCNPPNNEQFF. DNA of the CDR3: TGCGCCAGCTGCAATCCTCCCAACAATGAGCAGTTCTTC.

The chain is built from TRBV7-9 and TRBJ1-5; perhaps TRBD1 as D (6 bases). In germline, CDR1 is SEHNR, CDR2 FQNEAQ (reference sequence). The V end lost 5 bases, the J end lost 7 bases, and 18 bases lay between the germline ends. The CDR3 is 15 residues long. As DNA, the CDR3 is TGTGCCAGCAGCCGATCAAACAGGGAGACCCAGCCCCAGCATTTT. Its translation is CASSRSNRETQPQHF.

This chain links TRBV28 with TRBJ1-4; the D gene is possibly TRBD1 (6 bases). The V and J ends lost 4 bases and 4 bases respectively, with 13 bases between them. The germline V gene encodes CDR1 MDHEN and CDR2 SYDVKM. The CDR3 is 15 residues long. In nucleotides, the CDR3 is TGTGCCAGCAGTTCATCAAGGGGGGATAATGAAAAACTGTTTTTT. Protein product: CASSSSRGDNEKLFF.

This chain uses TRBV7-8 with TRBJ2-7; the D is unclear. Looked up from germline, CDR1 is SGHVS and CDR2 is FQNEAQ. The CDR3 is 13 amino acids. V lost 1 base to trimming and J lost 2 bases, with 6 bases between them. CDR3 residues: CASSLELPYEQYF. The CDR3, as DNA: TGTGCCAGCAGCTTAGAGTTGCCCTACGAGCAGTACTTC.